The T cell receptor (beta chain) described here comes from a study of T cell repertoires in cytomegalovirus infection (dated by TCRdb to the late 2010s). A note on the overall study: The peptide stimulations were aimed at well-studied HLA-B-restricted epitopes as well as recently identified HLA-C-restricted CMV epitopes, whose presentation resists viral immunomodulation. The HLA type of each donor mattered for the analysis, because public TCR beta signatures pointed to carriage of CMV infection along with the matching HLA type. General findings and caveats noted by the study authors: The ex vivo response was dominated by HLA-C-restricted CMV-specific TCR beta clonotypes, which also provided the single most frequent clonotype in two of eight donors. Cumulative frequency of public TCR beta family members discriminated carriers of CMV infection plus the relevant HLA type in this cohort and an independent approximately 400-donor cohort.

Comments on this clonotype: It lacks a known antigen. No much larger clone exists at a distance of one base, and base qualities are not known.

Instrument used: Illumina HiSeq 1500. Starting from the raw public reads, TCRdb applied fastp trimming at Q25, assembled clones with MiXCR and retained in-frame beta chains. Duplicate CDR3 protein sequences are folded into a single record with the most common DNA and genes. The sample contains roughly 990,000 distinct CDR3 sequences, about 33% of them found a single time. The ten largest make up around an eighth of the sample. The CDR3 covers 14 residues, taking in both the cysteine and the phenylalanine. The only DNA kept is the CDR3, 42 bases in frame from the first base. The junction carries 10 bases between V and J, which are trimmed by 4 bases and 3 bases respectively. Read against the paper, the sample's treatment or condition label means: in vitro stimulation with specific CMV peptide epitopes to enrich CMV-specific T cells.

The material sequenced was cultured CD8+ T cells from PBMCs, taken from culture after CMV antigen stimulation. The TCR originated in a human donor in good health (CMV status not recorded). Some clones in this sample may be carry-over from other donors' samples. The chain is encoded by TRBV12-3 or TRBV12-4 joined to TRBJ1-5; the best D guess is TRBD1, with 5 bases matching. Here is the DNA: TGTGCCAGCAGTTATGGGGGTTTCAATCAGCCCCAGCATTTT. The resulting protein is CASSYGGFNQPQHF.